A single T cell receptor beta chain is shown here with its context. Its antigen is unidentified. TCRdb's table, derived via immunoSEQ multiplex PCR, lists solely in-frame clones and lacks some. In the table there are approximately 22,000 clones, approximately 69% of which are singletons. This sample was included in a study of cytotoxic CD8 clonotypes in ibrutinib-treated CLL. Study details: Included were 11 relapsed/refractory and over 14 treatment-naive patients, of whom around 17 were IGHV unmutated. Whole-study results and caveats: A difference in sampling times existed between sustained-remission and progressing patients. The clonality went up when patients responded to ibrutinib and dropped back toward baseline at progression.

The CDR3 loop spans 13 amino acids. CDR1 is SEHNR, CDR2 FQNEAQ, per germline (reference sequence). V gave up 7 bases and J gave up 6 bases; unmatched junction bases: 5. The starting material was PBMCs, obtained before ibrutinib treatment. This sequence originates from a human donor with chronic lymphocytic leukemia. The rearrangement uses TRBV7-9 and TRBJ1-2; TRBD1 matches 10 bases. The CDR3 DNA follows: TGTGCCAGCATCAGGACAGGGGGACATGGCTACACCTTC. Protein sequence: CASIRTGGHGYTF.